The entry below describes one T cell receptor (beta chain). The antigen remains unidentified. The data belong to a study of T cell repertoires in cytomegalovirus infection. Study at large: Through public TCR beta signatures, both CMV infection and matching HLA type were indicated. Study-level findings and limits: Adding up the frequency of public TCR beta families identified people who carried CMV plus the relevant HLA.

CDR1 is DFQATT, CDR2 SNEGSKA, per germline (reference sequence). V dropped 6 bases and J dropped 2 bases, with 14 bases sitting between them. The CDR3 length is 13 residues. TCRdb reanalysed the reads using MiXCR and keeps one entry per CDR3 protein. Here the sample spans under 300,000 distinct CDR3 sequences, less than 25% being singletons. The chain links TRBV20-1 to TRBJ2-7; D could derive from TRBD1 or TRBD2 (5 bases each). The receptor comes from a human donor in good health (CMV status not recorded). Some clones in this sample may be carry-over from other donors' samples. Sequenced here: cultured PBMCs, sampled from culture after CMV antigen stimulation. The CDR3 region is CSAEGTYTYEQYF. The CDR3 DNA reads as TGCAGTGCCGAAGGGACCTACACCTACGAGCAGTACTTC.